This is a list of T cell receptor beta chains from one sample in a study of response to subunit inactivated influenza vaccine. TCRdb re-called the RT-PCR reads with MiXCR, one entry per CDR3 protein. The data hold fewer than 600,000 distinct CDR3 sequences, with roughly 7.9% observed a single time. The sequencing used PBMCs from blood, collected 23 months after vaccination. These receptors were taken from a man aged 50-75 years who received an inactivated influenza vaccine. Each CDR3 is given with its conserved first and last residue. A D gene is named only where the DNA matches it firmly. Expanded clones get a size class; other rows say once, few or many, or leave the size out.

TRBJ1-4 many - TRBV6-6 CAISGGPEKLFF TGTGCCATCTCTGGGGGACCGGAAAAACTGTTTTTT
TRBJ2-7 few - TRBV30 CAWSEGWDEQYF TGTGCCTGGAGTGAAGGGTGGGACGAGCAGTACTTC
TRBJ1-2 few - TRBV28 CASSLPGTLSEDGYTF TGTGCCAGCAGTTTACCCGGCACCTTGTCAGAGGACGGCTACACCTTC
TRBJ2-1 - - TRBV7-2 CASSLTGGGIYNEQFF TGTGCCAGCAGCTTAACCGGCGGGGGCATCTACAATGAGCAGTTCTTC
TRBJ2-1 few TRBD2 TRBV20-1 CSARRGLAHEQFF TGCAGTGCTAGAAGGGGACTAGCCCATGAGCAGTTCTTC
TRBJ2-3 many TRBD2 TRBV14 CASSQDLASGTDTQYF TGTGCCAGCAGCCAAGATCTCGCTAGCGGAACAGATACGCAGTATTTT
TRBJ1-4 few - TRBV5-5 CASSPGGFQSEKLFF TGTGCCAGCAGCCCTGGGGGCTTCCAGAGTGAAAAACTGTTTTTT
TRBJ1-1 - - TRBV4-1 CASSQEQLMNTEAFF TGCGCCAGCAGCCAGGAACAGCTCATGAACACTGAAGCTTTCTTT
TRBJ2-1 few TRBD2 TRBV29-1 CSVPGLGRWEQFF TGCAGCGTCCCGGGACTAGGTCGGTGGGAGCAGTTCTTC
TRBJ2-5 - TRBD1 TRBV27 CASSPGQGALAGMETQYF TGTGCCAGCAGCCCGGGACAGGGGGCGTTAGCGGGGATGGAGACCCAGTACTTC
TRBJ1-2 few - TRBV5-1 CASSLASRGPRYGYTF TGCGCCAGCAGCTTGGCCAGCCGGGGACCGCGCTATGGCTACACCTTC
TRBJ1-1 - TRBD1 TRBV7-8 CASSPSRTGQLNTEAFF TGTGCCAGCAGCCCTAGCCGAACGGGACAGCTGAACACTGAAGCTTTCTTT
TRBJ2-3 - - TRBV10-3 CAISPGTRSTDTQYF TGTGCCATCAGTCCCGGGACACGTAGCACAGATACGCAGTATTTT
TRBJ2-1 - TRBD1 TRBV7-2 CASSLARESGGQFF TGTGCCAGCAGCTTAGCGCGAGAATCAGGGGGGCAGTTCTTC
TRBJ2-7 many - TRBV12-3/TRBV12-4 CASSLGNPYEQYF TGTGCCAGCAGTTTGGGGAATCCCTACGAGCAGTACTTC
TRBJ2-3 - TRBD1 TRBV6-2/TRBV6-3 CASSPTGTASTDTQYF TGTGCCAGCAGTCCTACCGGGACAGCTAGCACAGATACGCAGTATTTT
TRBJ2-7 few - TRBV10-3 CAISVATVNYEQYF TGTGCCATCAGTGTGGCGACAGTGAACTACGAGCAGTACTTC
TRBJ2-1 many TRBD2 TRBV5-1 CASSLSSGSSYNEQFF TGCGCCAGCAGCTTGTCTAGCGGGAGCTCCTACAATGAGCAGTTCTTC
TRBJ2-2 - - TRBV3-1 CASSLGRKNTGELFF TGTGCCAGCAGCCTTGGCCGCAAAAACACCGGGGAGCTGTTTTTT
TRBJ1-5 - - TRBV6-2/TRBV6-3 CASSSRGSGNQPQHF TGTGCCAGCAGCTCCCGGGGAAGTGGAAATCAGCCCCAGCATTTT
TRBJ1-2 few - TRBV7-9 CASSLVRAQGYTF TGTGCCAGCAGCTTAGTTCGGGCCCAGGGCTACACCTTC
TRBJ1-3 many - TRBV19 CASSISESSGNTIYF TGTGCCAGTAGTATTTCCGAGAGCTCTGGAAACACCATATATTTT
TRBJ1-1 few TRBD1 TRBV20-1 CSANDRGPNTEAFF TGCAGTGCTAACGACAGGGGACCGAACACTGAAGCTTTCTTT
TRBJ2-4 - - TRBV6-2/TRBV6-3 CASSYRRTWDLPGQNIQYF TGTGCCAGCAGTTATCGCCGTACTTGGGACCTCCCCGGCCAAAACATTCAGTACTTC
TRBJ2-2 few - TRBV10-2 CASRGGVDTGELFF TGCGCCAGCAGGGGGGGTGTCGACACCGGGGAGCTGTTTTTT
TRBJ1-2 few TRBD1 TRBV15 CATSTPGGGSGYTF TGTGCCACCAGCACCCCAGGGGGGGGTTCTGGCTACACCTTC
TRBJ1-4 - - TRBV20-1 CSATRLTNEKLFF TGCAGTGCCACGAGATTAACTAATGAAAAACTGTTTTTT
TRBJ1-4 few - TRBV29-1 CSGGATNEKLFF TGCAGCGGTGGTGCAACTAATGAAAAACTGTTTTTT
TRBJ2-7 many TRBD1 TRBV7-2 CASSKPGQGVGEQYF TGTGCCAGCAGCAAACCGGGACAGGGGGTGGGTGAGCAGTACTTC
TRBJ1-6 - - TRBV6-2/TRBV6-3 CASSGFRDRNSPLHF TGTGCCAGCAGTGGATTCCGGGACCGAAATTCACCCCTCCACTTT
TRBJ1-2 few - TRBV4-3 CASSQDRQNYGYTF TGCGCCAGCAGCCAAGATCGACAGAACTATGGCTACACCTTC
TRBJ2-5 few TRBD2 TRBV7-2 CASSLQRGAQETQYF TGTGCCAGCAGCTTACAGCGGGGGGCCCAGGAGACCCAGTACTTC
TRBJ1-1 few - TRBV12-3/TRBV12-4 CASSLGTLSEAFF TGTGCCAGCAGTCTAGGGACACTCTCAGAAGCTTTCTTT
TRBJ2-7 - - TRBV7-6 CASSLESVAYEQYF TGTGCCAGCAGCTTAGAGTCGGTGGCCTACGAGCAGTACTTC
TRBJ1-1 - TRBD1 TRBV12-3/TRBV12-4 CASSWDRVSAFF TGTGCCAGCAGTTGGGACAGGGTTTCGGCTTTCTTT
TRBJ1-4 few - TRBV20-1 CSARDLQLNEKLFF TGCAGTGCTAGAGATTTGCAGCTAAATGAAAAACTGTTTTTT